The clone carrying this T cell receptor beta chain occurred a few times. A read error may account for a junction end that differs from germline. RNA transcripts yielded amplified TCR beta CDR3 regions. First-round RT-PCR employed HTBI primers, with a second-round multiplex PCR after it. In TCRdb, the multiplex PCR reads were re-called with MiXCR into one record per CDR3 protein. The table records about 240,000 distinct CDR3 sequences, roughly 50% of them present only once. This specimen belongs to a study of Graves' ophthalmopathy and Graves' hyperthyroidism. None of the included patients had other autoimmune diseases, uncontrolled infections, pregnancy or lactation, as these led to exclusion. The evidence that diagnosis relied on was clinical symptoms, serum thyroxine, TRAb, thyroid ultrasound and orbital computed tomography. Germline CDR1 is MGHRA and CDR2 is YSYEKL. The CDR3 extends over 16 amino acids.

The rearrangement uses TRBV4-1 and TRBJ2-6, with D uncertain. Sequenced input: peripheral blood. This clonotype was sampled from an adult man with Graves' ophthalmopathy. In DNA, the CDR3 is TGTGCCAGCAGCCAACAGATGCGCTCTGGGGCCAACGTCCTGACTTTC. It translates to CASSQQMRSGANVLTF.